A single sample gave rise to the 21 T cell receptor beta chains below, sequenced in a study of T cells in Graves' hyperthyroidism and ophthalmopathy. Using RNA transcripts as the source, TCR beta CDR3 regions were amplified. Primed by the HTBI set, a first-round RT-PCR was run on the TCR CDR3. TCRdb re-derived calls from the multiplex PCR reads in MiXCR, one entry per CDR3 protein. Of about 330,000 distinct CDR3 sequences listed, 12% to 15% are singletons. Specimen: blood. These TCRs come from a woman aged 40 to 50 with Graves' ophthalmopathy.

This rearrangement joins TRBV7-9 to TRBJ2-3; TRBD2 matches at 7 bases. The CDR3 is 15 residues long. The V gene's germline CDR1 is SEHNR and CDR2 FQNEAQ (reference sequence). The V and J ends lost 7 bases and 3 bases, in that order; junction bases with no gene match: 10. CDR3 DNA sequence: TGTGCCAGCACTCCCCAGCGGGGACGGACAGATACGCAGTATTTT. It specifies CASTPQRGRTDTQYF.

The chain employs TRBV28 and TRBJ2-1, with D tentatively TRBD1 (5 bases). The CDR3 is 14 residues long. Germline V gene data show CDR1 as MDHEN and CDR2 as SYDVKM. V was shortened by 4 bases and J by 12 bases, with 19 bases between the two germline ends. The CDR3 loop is CASSSNGQGASQFF. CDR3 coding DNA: TGTGCCAGCAGTTCGAACGGACAAGGAGCATCGCAGTTCTTC.

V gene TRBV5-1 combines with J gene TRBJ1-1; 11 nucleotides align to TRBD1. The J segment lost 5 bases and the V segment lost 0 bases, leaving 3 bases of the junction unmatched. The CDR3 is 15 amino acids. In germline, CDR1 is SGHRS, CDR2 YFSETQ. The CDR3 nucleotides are TGCGCCAGCAGCTTGGGGGGACAGGGGGGGACTGAAGCTTTCTTT. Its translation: CASSLGGQGGTEAFF.

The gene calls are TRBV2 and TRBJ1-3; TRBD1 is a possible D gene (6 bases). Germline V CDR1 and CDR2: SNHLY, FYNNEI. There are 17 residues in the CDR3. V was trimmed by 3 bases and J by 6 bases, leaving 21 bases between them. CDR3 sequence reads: CASSENLGARGKNTIYF. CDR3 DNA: TGTGCCAGCAGTGAGAATTTGGGGGCGCGTGGGAAAAACACCATATATTTT.

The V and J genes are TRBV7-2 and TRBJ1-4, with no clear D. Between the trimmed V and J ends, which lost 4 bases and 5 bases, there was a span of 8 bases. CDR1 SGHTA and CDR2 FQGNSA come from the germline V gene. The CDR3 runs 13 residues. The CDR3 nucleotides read TGTGCCAGCAGCTCCGCCCCGAATGAAAAACTGTTTTTT. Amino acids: CASSSAPNEKLFF.

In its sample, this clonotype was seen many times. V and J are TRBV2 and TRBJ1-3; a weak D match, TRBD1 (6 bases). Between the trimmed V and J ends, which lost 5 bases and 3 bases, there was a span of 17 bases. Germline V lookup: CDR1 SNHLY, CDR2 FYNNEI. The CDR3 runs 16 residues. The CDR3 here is CASSPGHDTGGNTIYF. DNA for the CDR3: TGTGCCAGCAGTCCGGGACATGATACGGGTGGAAACACCATATATTTT.

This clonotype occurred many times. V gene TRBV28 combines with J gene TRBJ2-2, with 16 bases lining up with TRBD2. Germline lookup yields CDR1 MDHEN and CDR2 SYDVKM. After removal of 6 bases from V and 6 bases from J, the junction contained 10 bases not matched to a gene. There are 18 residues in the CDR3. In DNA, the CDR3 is TGTGCCAGCAGAGGGACTAGCGGGAGGGCCTATGACGCCGGGGAGCTGTTTTTT. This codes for CASRGTSGRAYDAGELFF.

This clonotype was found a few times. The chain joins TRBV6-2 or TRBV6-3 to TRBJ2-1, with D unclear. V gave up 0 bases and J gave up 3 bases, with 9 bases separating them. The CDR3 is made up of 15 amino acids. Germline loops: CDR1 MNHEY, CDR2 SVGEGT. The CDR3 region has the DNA TGTGCCAGCAGTTACTCGAATGGGGACTACAATGAGCAGTTCTTC. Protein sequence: CASSYSNGDYNEQFF.

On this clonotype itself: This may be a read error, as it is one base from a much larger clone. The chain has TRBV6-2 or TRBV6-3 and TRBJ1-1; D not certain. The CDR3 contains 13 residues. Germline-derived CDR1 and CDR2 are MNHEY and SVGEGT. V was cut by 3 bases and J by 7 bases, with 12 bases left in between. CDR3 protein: CASSYNLQNEAFF. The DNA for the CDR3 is TGTGCCAGCAGTTATAACCTCCAGAATGAAGCTTTCTTT.

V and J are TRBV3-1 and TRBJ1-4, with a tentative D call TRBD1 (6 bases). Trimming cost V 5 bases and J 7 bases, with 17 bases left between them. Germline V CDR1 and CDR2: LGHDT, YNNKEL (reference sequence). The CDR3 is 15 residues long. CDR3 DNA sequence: TGTGCCAGCAGCGCCTTAGGGGGGGTGCGTGAAAAACTGTTTTTT. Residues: CASSALGGVREKLFF. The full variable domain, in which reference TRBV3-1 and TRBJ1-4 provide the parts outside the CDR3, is DTAVSQTPKYLVTQMGNDKSIKCEQNLGHDTMYWYKQDSKKFLKIMFSYNNKELIINETVPNRFSPKSPDKAHLNLHINSLELGDSAVYFCASSALGGVREKLFFGSGTQLSVL.

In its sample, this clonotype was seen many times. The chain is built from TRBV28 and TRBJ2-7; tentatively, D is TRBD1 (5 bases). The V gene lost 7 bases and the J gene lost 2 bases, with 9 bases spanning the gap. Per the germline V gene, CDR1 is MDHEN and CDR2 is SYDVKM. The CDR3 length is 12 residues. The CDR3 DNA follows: TGTGCCAGCACTGACAGAGCCTACGAGCAGTACTTC. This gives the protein CASTDRAYEQYF.

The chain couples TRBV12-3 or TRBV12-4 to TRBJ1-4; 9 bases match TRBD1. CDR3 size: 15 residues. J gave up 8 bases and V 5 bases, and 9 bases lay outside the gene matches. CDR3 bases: TGTGCCAGCAGTCGGGGGGACAGGGTTCGGGAAAAACTGTTTTTT. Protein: CASSRGDRVREKLFF.

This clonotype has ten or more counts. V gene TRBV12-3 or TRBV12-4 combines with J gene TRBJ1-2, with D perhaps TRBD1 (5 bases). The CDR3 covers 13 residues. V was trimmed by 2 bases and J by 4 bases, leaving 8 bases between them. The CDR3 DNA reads TGTGCCAGCAGTTTAAGAGGGGTCTATGGCTACACCTTC. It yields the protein CASSLRGVYGYTF.

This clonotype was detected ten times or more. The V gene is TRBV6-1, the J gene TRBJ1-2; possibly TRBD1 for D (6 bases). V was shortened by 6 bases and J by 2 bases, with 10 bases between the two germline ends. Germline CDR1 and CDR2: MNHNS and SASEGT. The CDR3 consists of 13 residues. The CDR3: CASRRQANYGYTF. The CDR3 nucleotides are TGTGCCAGCAGGAGACAGGCCAACTATGGCTACACCTTC.

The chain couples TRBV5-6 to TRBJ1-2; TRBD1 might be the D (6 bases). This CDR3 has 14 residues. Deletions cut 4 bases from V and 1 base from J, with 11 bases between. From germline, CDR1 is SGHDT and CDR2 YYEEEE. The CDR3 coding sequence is TGTGCCAGCAGCCCGCAAGGGGGTAACTATGGCTACACCTTC. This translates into CASSPQGGNYGYTF.

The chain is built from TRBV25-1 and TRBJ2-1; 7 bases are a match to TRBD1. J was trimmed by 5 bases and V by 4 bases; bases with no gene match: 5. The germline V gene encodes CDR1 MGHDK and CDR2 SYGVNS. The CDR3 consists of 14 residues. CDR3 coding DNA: TGTGCCAGCAGTGCACCCGGGACAGACAATGAGCAGTTCTTC. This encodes CASSAPGTDNEQFF.

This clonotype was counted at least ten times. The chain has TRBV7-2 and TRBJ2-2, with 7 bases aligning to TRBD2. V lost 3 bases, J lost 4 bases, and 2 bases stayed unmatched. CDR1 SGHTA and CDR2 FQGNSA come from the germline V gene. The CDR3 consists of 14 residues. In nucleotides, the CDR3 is TGTGCCAGCAGCTTTAGCGGGCTCACCGGGGAGCTGTTTTTT. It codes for CASSFSGLTGELFF.

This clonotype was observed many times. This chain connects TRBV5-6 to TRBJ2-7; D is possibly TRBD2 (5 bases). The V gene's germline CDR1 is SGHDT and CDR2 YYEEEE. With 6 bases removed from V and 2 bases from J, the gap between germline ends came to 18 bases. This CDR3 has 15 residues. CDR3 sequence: CASTDGVSAAYEQYF. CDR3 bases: TGTGCCAGCACCGATGGTGTATCAGCGGCCTACGAGCAGTACTTC.

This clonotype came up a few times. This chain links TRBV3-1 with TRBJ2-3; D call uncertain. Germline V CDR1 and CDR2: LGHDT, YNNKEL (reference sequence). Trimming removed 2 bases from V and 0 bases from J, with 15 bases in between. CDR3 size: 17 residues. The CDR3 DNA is TGTGCCAGCAGCCAACCCCGAGACCCGACTAGCACAGATACGCAGTATTTT. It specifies CASSQPRDPTSTDTQYF.

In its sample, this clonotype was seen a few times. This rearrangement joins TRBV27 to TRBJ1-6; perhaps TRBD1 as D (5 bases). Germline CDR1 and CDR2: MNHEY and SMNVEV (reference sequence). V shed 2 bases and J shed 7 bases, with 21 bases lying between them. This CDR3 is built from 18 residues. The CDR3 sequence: CASSLQGGLRTHNSPLHF. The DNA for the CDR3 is TGTGCCAGCAGTTTACAGGGAGGGCTCAGAACCCACAATTCACCCCTCCACTTT.

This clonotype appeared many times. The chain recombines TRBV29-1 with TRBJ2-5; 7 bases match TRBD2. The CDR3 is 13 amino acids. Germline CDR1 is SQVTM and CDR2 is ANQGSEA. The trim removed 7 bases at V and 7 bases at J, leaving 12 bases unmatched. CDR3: CSAGGPPSRTQYF. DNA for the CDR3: TGCAGCGCGGGAGGACCCCCGAGTAGGACCCAGTACTTC.